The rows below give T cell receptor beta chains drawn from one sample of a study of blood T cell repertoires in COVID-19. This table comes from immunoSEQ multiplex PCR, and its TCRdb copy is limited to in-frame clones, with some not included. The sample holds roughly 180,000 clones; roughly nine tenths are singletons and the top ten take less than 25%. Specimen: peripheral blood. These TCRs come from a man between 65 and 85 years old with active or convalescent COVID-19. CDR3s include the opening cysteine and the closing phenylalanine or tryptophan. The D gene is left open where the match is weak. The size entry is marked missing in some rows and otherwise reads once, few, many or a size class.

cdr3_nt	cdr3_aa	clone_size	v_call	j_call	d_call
TGTGCCAGCAGCACCGGGACTAGCGAGACCCAGTACTTC	CASSTGTSETQYF	NA	TRBV7-7	TRBJ2-5	TRBD2
TGTGCCAGCAGCGCTACAGGGGCTGGCAATCAGCCCCAGCATTTT	CASSATGAGNQPQHF	NA	TRBV28	TRBJ1-5	TRBD1
TGTGCCAGCAGCTTAGCGGGCATTCGGATTAATCAGCCCCAGCATTTT	CASSLAGIRINQPQHF	NA	TRBV7-2	TRBJ1-5	NA
TGTGCCAGCAGCCAACAGTTTAATTCACCCCTCCACTTT	CASSQQFNSPLHF	NA	TRBV14	TRBJ1-6	NA
TGTGCCAGCAGTGCTCAGGGGGCCGCTTTCTTT	CASSAQGAAFF	NA	TRBV25-1	TRBJ1-1	TRBD1
TGTGCCAGCAGTTACCAACAGGGGAATTTTGGAGGCTACACCTTC	CASSYQQGNFGGYTF	few	TRBV6-5	TRBJ1-2	TRBD1
TGTGCCAGCAGTTACGGACTAGTGAACACCGGGGAGCTGTTTTTT	CASSYGLVNTGELFF	NA	TRBV6-2/TRBV6-3	TRBJ2-2	TRBD2
TGTGCCAGCAGTCGGGGGGGAGGGGGCTACGAGCAGTACTTC	CASSRGGGGYEQYF	NA	TRBV6-6	TRBJ2-7	TRBD2
TGTGCTAGTGGTGCGGGGGGACAGGGGAGTTCACCCCTCCACTTT	CASGAGGQGSSPLHF	NA	TRBV12-5	TRBJ1-6	TRBD1
TGTGCCAGCAGCCTATGGACAGGGAGCTCCTACGAGCAGTACTTC	CASSLWTGSSYEQYF	NA	TRBV7-9	TRBJ2-7	TRBD1
TGTGCCACCAGTGATGGATTGGGGGGGGCGCGTACTAACTATGGCTACACCTTC	CATSDGLGGARTNYGYTF	NA	TRBV24-1	TRBJ1-2	NA
TGTGCCAGCAGTTTAGTAGCGGGAGGCACAGATACGCAGTATTTT	CASSLVAGGTDTQYF	NA	TRBV28	TRBJ2-3	TRBD2
TGTGCCAGTATCCGGACAGGGGGAGTAAACACTGAAGCTTTCTTT	CASIRTGGVNTEAFF	NA	TRBV19	TRBJ1-1	TRBD1
TGTGCCAGCAGGGGAGTTTGGCCCTTGGAGACCCAGTACTTC	CASRGVWPLETQYF	NA	TRBV6-5	TRBJ2-5	NA
TGTGCCAGCAGCTTATTCGGTAATGAAAAACTGTTTTTT	CASSLFGNEKLFF	NA	TRBV7-2	TRBJ1-4	NA
TGTGCCAGCAGTTACAAGTCTGAGGGCCACTATGGCTACACCTTC	CASSYKSEGHYGYTF	NA	TRBV6-5	TRBJ1-2	NA
TGTGCCAGCAGTTTGACCCCACGGGGCGAGCAGTACTTC	CASSLTPRGEQYF	few	TRBV28	TRBJ2-7	NA
TGCGCCAGCAGCCAAGGGTGGGCCGCGGAGACCCAGTACTTC	CASSQGWAAETQYF	NA	TRBV4-1	TRBJ2-5	NA
TGCAGCGCCGCGGGGGGACACTACGAGCAGTACTTC	CSAAGGHYEQYF	few	TRBV29-1	TRBJ2-7	TRBD2
TGCGCCAGCAGCTTGGTCCTGACAGGGGTGGGCACCGGGGAGCTGTTTTTT	CASSLVLTGVGTGELFF	NA	TRBV5-1	TRBJ2-2	TRBD1
TGTGCCAGCAGCTTAGCTGGGGCTAGGCGGAGCAATCAGCCCCAGCATTTT	CASSLAGARRSNQPQHF	NA	TRBV7-8	TRBJ1-5	NA
TGTGCCAGCAGCCCCGGGACGGGGGAGGCCGGCTACACCTTC	CASSPGTGEAGYTF	NA	TRBV9	TRBJ1-2	NA
TGTGCCAGCAGTGGGCCGGGACTAGCGGGTGAGAACACCGGGGAGCTGTTTTTT	CASSGPGLAGENTGELFF	NA	TRBV2	TRBJ2-2	TRBD2
TGTGCCAGCTGGGGGACTAGCGGATTTCATGAGCAGTTCTTC	CASWGTSGFHEQFF	once	TRBV7-9	TRBJ2-1	TRBD2
TGTGCCAGCAGTTCCCGGGGTCAGCCCCAGCATTTT	CASSSRGQPQHF	NA	TRBV6-6	TRBJ1-5	NA
TGTGCCAGCAGTGGACATCGGGGGAATAATGAAAAACTGTTTTTT	CASSGHRGNNEKLFF	NA	TRBV25-1	TRBJ1-4	NA
TGTGCCAGTAGTACTGCGAGGGACAGGGGGCGAGAGACCCAGTACTTC	CASSTARDRGRETQYF	NA	TRBV19	TRBJ2-5	TRBD1
TGTGCCAGCAGTCCAGATAGCAATCAGCCCCAGCATTTT	CASSPDSNQPQHF	NA	TRBV2	TRBJ1-5	NA
TGTGCCAGCAGCACCGACAGGGTTAGTGGAGAGACCCAGTACTTC	CASSTDRVSGETQYF	NA	TRBV9	TRBJ2-5	TRBD1
TGTGCCAGCAGTTTAGTTGGCAGGGGAATGGGCACTGAAGCTTTCTTT	CASSLVGRGMGTEAFF	NA	TRBV27	TRBJ1-1	NA
TGTGCCAGGCTCTTGCGGGACAGGGTAAAAGACACTGAAGCTTTCTTT	CARLLRDRVKDTEAFF	NA	TRBV25-1	TRBJ1-1	TRBD1
TGTGCCAGCTCTGGAGGGTCTGGAAACACCATATATTTT	CASSGGSGNTIYF	NA	TRBV18	TRBJ1-3	NA
TGTGCCACCAGCACCGGGTGGGGAGGGTTCTCTACCTACGAGCAGTACTTC	CATSTGWGGFSTYEQYF	NA	TRBV15	TRBJ2-7	TRBD2
TGCAGCGTCCTGGGACAGGTGAACACTGAAGCTTTCTTT	CSVLGQVNTEAFF	NA	TRBV29-1	TRBJ1-1	TRBD1
TGTGCCAGCAGCTCTGGGACAGGGAGGTCCTACGAGCAGTACTTC	CASSSGTGRSYEQYF	NA	TRBV7-2	TRBJ2-7	TRBD1
TGTGCCAGCAGTGCAGCCGGGACAGCATATGAAAAACTGTTTTTT	CASSAAGTAYEKLFF	NA	TRBV27	TRBJ1-4	TRBD1
TGCGCCAGCAGCTTGTTTGGGCAACTGGATGAAAAACTGTTTTTT	CASSLFGQLDEKLFF	NA	TRBV5-1	TRBJ1-4	NA
TGTGCCAGTATGGGGACAGTCTCCTACGAGCAGTACTTC	CASMGTVSYEQYF	once	TRBV19	TRBJ2-7	TRBD1
TGTGCCAGCAGCTTACCCAGGACAGGGGGAACCCAGTACTTC	CASSLPRTGGTQYF	NA	TRBV7-2	TRBJ2-5	TRBD1
TGTGCCAGCAGTTACTCCAGGGATGGAGGGGATACGCAGTATTTT	CASSYSRDGGDTQYF	NA	TRBV6-5	TRBJ2-3	NA
TGTGCCAGCAGCTGGGGGGGGACCTATGGCTACACCTTC	CASSWGGTYGYTF	NA	TRBV5-4	TRBJ1-2	NA
TGTGCCAGCAGCAAACAGAAGAACACCGGGGAGCTGTTTTTT	CASSKQKNTGELFF	NA	TRBV21-1	TRBJ2-2	NA
TGTGCCAGCAGCCCTGGGACAGGAGGCATTCAGCCCCAGCATTTT	CASSPGTGGIQPQHF	NA	TRBV7-2	TRBJ1-5	TRBD1
TGTGCCAGCACCTTACTAGCGGGAGGGCCGCGGAGCGGGGAGCTGTTTTTT	CASTLLAGGPRSGELFF	NA	TRBV28	TRBJ2-2	TRBD2
TGTGCGGGAGCACCTCGGGGCAATCAGCCCCAGCATTTT	CAGAPRGNQPQHF	NA	TRBV19	TRBJ1-5	NA
TGTGCCAGCAGTTTGAGGCAGACTGAAGCTTTCTTT	CASSLRQTEAFF	few	TRBV12-3/TRBV12-4	TRBJ1-1	NA
TGTGCCAGCAGTGGACAGAATAGCAATCAGCCCCAGCATTTT	CASSGQNSNQPQHF	NA	TRBV2	TRBJ1-5	NA
TGTGCCAGCTCACCAAGCGCTTCGAACACCATATATTTT	CASSPSASNTIYF	NA	TRBV18	TRBJ1-3	NA
TGTGCCAGCAGTTACGATAGAAATCAGCCCCAGCATTTT	CASSYDRNQPQHF	NA	TRBV6-5	TRBJ1-5	NA
TGTGCCAGCTCACCCACCGCGGGACAGGCAATCAATGAGCAGTTCTTC	CASSPTAGQAINEQFF	NA	TRBV18	TRBJ2-1	TRBD1
TGTGCCAGTAGTCCCCTATCCGGACAGGGGACTGGAAACACCATATATTTT	CASSPLSGQGTGNTIYF	NA	TRBV19	TRBJ1-3	TRBD1
TGTGCCAGCAGCCCGCGTAAAGAATACGAGCAGTACTTC	CASSPRKEYEQYF	once	TRBV12-3/TRBV12-4	TRBJ2-7	NA
TGCGCCAGCAGCCCCGTTCGGATGGGGGCCTATGGCTACACCTTC	CASSPVRMGAYGYTF	NA	TRBV4-3	TRBJ1-2	NA
TGTGCCAGCATTCTTGGGACAGGGAGTGGCTACACCTTC	CASILGTGSGYTF	NA	TRBV6-5	TRBJ1-2	TRBD1